These T cell receptor beta chains were read from a single sample in a study of T cells in Graves' hyperthyroidism and ophthalmopathy. MiXCR was run by TCRdb on the multiplex PCR reads, yielding one entry per CDR3 protein. The table has under 750,000 distinct CDR3 sequences, approximately 19% seen once. The sequenced sample consisted of blood. The origin of the receptors is a woman aged 45 to 65 with Graves' hyperthyroidism that later progressed to Graves' ophthalmopathy. Each CDR3 is given with its conserved first and last residue. Fields, in order: CDR3 DNA, CDR3 protein, D gene, CDR3 length, J gene, V gene, clone size. The D gene is left open where the match is weak. Where a row states a size, it is once, few, many or the class of an expanded clone; other rows omit it.

cdr3_nt: TGTGCCAGCAGCTACCCGCGGACAGGCGGAGGTAATGAGCAGTTCTTC
cdr3_aa: CASSYPRTGGGNEQFF
d_call: TRBD1
cdr3_length: 16
j_call: TRBJ2-1
v_call: TRBV7-6
clone_size: many

cdr3_nt: TGTGCCACCAGTGACCTGGACAGTACGAACACCGGGGAGCTGTTTTTT
cdr3_aa: CATSDLDSTNTGELFF
d_call: -
cdr3_length: 16
j_call: TRBJ2-2
v_call: TRBV24-1
clone_size: few

cdr3_nt: TGTGCCAGCAGTCCGATATACGGGACCCAAGAGACCCAGTACTTC
cdr3_aa: CASSPIYGTQETQYF
d_call: -
cdr3_length: 15
j_call: TRBJ2-5
v_call: TRBV12-3/TRBV12-4
clone_size: -

cdr3_nt: TGCGCCGAAAAAGGGCAGGTTCGAGAGACCCAGTACTTC
cdr3_aa: CAEKGQVRETQYF
d_call: -
cdr3_length: 13
j_call: TRBJ2-5
v_call: TRBV5-1
clone_size: few

cdr3_nt: TGTGCCAGTAGTACACAGGGGAATGGCAATCAGCCCCAGCATTTT
cdr3_aa: CASSTQGNGNQPQHF
d_call: TRBD1
cdr3_length: 15
j_call: TRBJ1-5
v_call: TRBV19
clone_size: many

cdr3_nt: TGTGCCAGCTCACCATACCCCTCTAGCGGGGGGGCTGGAGAGACCCAGTACTTC
cdr3_aa: CASSPYPSSGGAGETQYF
d_call: TRBD2
cdr3_length: 18
j_call: TRBJ2-5
v_call: TRBV18
clone_size: many

cdr3_nt: TGTGCCAGCAGTTTATGGGGGCGCAGGGTAGCTGAAGCTTTCTTT
cdr3_aa: CASSLWGRRVAEAFF
d_call: -
cdr3_length: 15
j_call: TRBJ1-1
v_call: TRBV28
clone_size: few

cdr3_nt: TGTGCCAGCACTTTTAAGGGGGCGGATAATTCACCCCTCCACTTT
cdr3_aa: CASTFKGADNSPLHF
d_call: TRBD1
cdr3_length: 15
j_call: TRBJ1-6
v_call: TRBV2
clone_size: -

cdr3_nt: TGTGCCAGCAGACTCGGGTCGTACCAAGAGACCCAGTACTTC
cdr3_aa: CASRLGSYQETQYF
d_call: -
cdr3_length: 14
j_call: TRBJ2-5
v_call: TRBV12-3/TRBV12-4
clone_size: -

cdr3_nt: TGTGCCAGCAGTTACTCGGCGATTTCTCCGGTAAACACTGAAGCTTTCTTT
cdr3_aa: CASSYSAISPVNTEAFF
d_call: -
cdr3_length: 17
j_call: TRBJ1-1
v_call: TRBV6-5
clone_size: many

cdr3_nt: TGTGCCAGCAGCCAAGTGGGGGGGCCAGGGGATGAGCAGTTCTTC
cdr3_aa: CASSQVGGPGDEQFF
d_call: -
cdr3_length: 15
j_call: TRBJ2-1
v_call: TRBV3-1
clone_size: -

cdr3_nt: TGCAGTGCCCGCGGGGGGAACTACGAGCAGTACTTC
cdr3_aa: CSARGGNYEQYF
d_call: TRBD2
cdr3_length: 12
j_call: TRBJ2-7
v_call: TRBV20-1
clone_size: -

cdr3_nt: TGTGCCAGTGGGTCGACAGTTAACTATGGCTACACCTTC
cdr3_aa: CASGSTVNYGYTF
d_call: -
cdr3_length: 13
j_call: TRBJ1-2
v_call: TRBV19
clone_size: -

cdr3_nt: TGTGCCAGCAGCCAAGGGGAGTCGGATGAGCAGTTCTTC
cdr3_aa: CASSQGESDEQFF
d_call: -
cdr3_length: 13
j_call: TRBJ2-1
v_call: TRBV3-1
clone_size: -

cdr3_nt: TGCAGTGCATCAGCGGGGGCTCGGATAGATACGCAGTATTTT
cdr3_aa: CSASAGARIDTQYF
d_call: TRBD2
cdr3_length: 14
j_call: TRBJ2-3
v_call: TRBV20-1
clone_size: many

cdr3_nt: TGTGCCAGCAGCTTCCTCCAGCCACCCCTCCACTTT
cdr3_aa: CASSFLQPPLHF
d_call: -
cdr3_length: 12
j_call: TRBJ1-6
v_call: TRBV5-5
clone_size: few

cdr3_nt: TGCGCCAGCAGCATCCGACAGGGAAACACTGAAGCTTTCTTT
cdr3_aa: CASSIRQGNTEAFF
d_call: TRBD1
cdr3_length: 14
j_call: TRBJ1-1
v_call: TRBV19
clone_size: many

cdr3_nt: TGTGCCAGCAGGAAGACAGGGGGCGAGGGCAATCAGCCCCAGCATTTT
cdr3_aa: CASRKTGGEGNQPQHF
d_call: TRBD1
cdr3_length: 16
j_call: TRBJ1-5
v_call: TRBV6-1
clone_size: -

cdr3_nt: TGTGCCAGCAGGACATTCAGGGGTACGCTGGTTGGGGCCAACGTCCTGACTTTC
cdr3_aa: CASRTFRGTLVGANVLTF
d_call: -
cdr3_length: 18
j_call: TRBJ2-6
v_call: TRBV11-2
clone_size: few

cdr3_nt: TGCGCCAGCAGCTTCCAGGGGGCAGTCCCTGAAGCTTTCTTT
cdr3_aa: CASSFQGAVPEAFF
d_call: TRBD1
cdr3_length: 14
j_call: TRBJ1-1
v_call: TRBV5-1
clone_size: many

cdr3_nt: TGCGCCAGCAGCCAAGTTGTGTTTTCGGTCGAGCAGTACTTC
cdr3_aa: CASSQVVFSVEQYF
d_call: -
cdr3_length: 14
j_call: TRBJ2-7
v_call: TRBV4-1
clone_size: -

cdr3_nt: TGTGCCAGCACGGGGATCACGGCAGCTGGCTACACCTTC
cdr3_aa: CASTGITAAGYTF
d_call: -
cdr3_length: 13
j_call: TRBJ1-2
v_call: TRBV18
clone_size: -

cdr3_nt: TGCGCCAGCAGCTCCAACGATCGGACAGGGAGCACTGAAGCTTTCTTT
cdr3_aa: CASSSNDRTGSTEAFF
d_call: TRBD1
cdr3_length: 16
j_call: TRBJ1-1
v_call: TRBV5-1
clone_size: many

cdr3_nt: TGTGCCAGCAGCCTCAGACAGGGGTCGTATAGCAATCAGCCCCAGCATTTT
cdr3_aa: CASSLRQGSYSNQPQHF
d_call: TRBD1
cdr3_length: 17
j_call: TRBJ1-5
v_call: TRBV5-8
clone_size: few

cdr3_nt: TGTGCCAGCAGTTTATGGAGCTCCTACGAGCAGTACTTC
cdr3_aa: CASSLWSSYEQYF
d_call: -
cdr3_length: 13
j_call: TRBJ2-7
v_call: TRBV12-3/TRBV12-4
clone_size: -

cdr3_nt: TGTGCCAACAGACGCCTTCCGGGGCATTTCTCCTACGAGCAGTACTTC
cdr3_aa: CANRRLPGHFSYEQYF
d_call: -
cdr3_length: 16
j_call: TRBJ2-7
v_call: TRBV6-1
clone_size: -

cdr3_nt: TGCAGTGCTAGAGACAGTAATTCACCCCTCCACTTT
cdr3_aa: CSARDSNSPLHF
d_call: -
cdr3_length: 12
j_call: TRBJ1-6
v_call: TRBV20-1
clone_size: many

cdr3_nt: TGTGCCAGCAGTGATCCAGGACTTTTTCAGCCCCAGCATTTT
cdr3_aa: CASSDPGLFQPQHF
d_call: -
cdr3_length: 14
j_call: TRBJ1-5
v_call: TRBV6-1
clone_size: few

cdr3_nt: TGTGCCAGTAGTATGGTGGGGGGCCCCACAGATACGCAGTATTTT
cdr3_aa: CASSMVGGPTDTQYF
d_call: -
cdr3_length: 15
j_call: TRBJ2-3
v_call: TRBV19
clone_size: -

cdr3_nt: TGTGCCGGTCGACAGGTGAACTATGGCTACACCTTC
cdr3_aa: CAGRQVNYGYTF
d_call: -
cdr3_length: 12
j_call: TRBJ1-2
v_call: TRBV7-2
clone_size: once

cdr3_nt: TGTGCCTGGAGTGTAATGGACAGGGACACCGGGGAGCTGTTTTTT
cdr3_aa: CAWSVMDRDTGELFF
d_call: TRBD1
cdr3_length: 15
j_call: TRBJ2-2
v_call: TRBV30
clone_size: medium-sized

cdr3_nt: TGTGCCAGCAGCCCCCGTGAGGGCCTATCGACTAATGAAAAACTGTTTTTT
cdr3_aa: CASSPREGLSTNEKLFF
d_call: -
cdr3_length: 17
j_call: TRBJ1-4
v_call: TRBV9
clone_size: -

cdr3_nt: TGTGCCAGCAGCTTCCCCGAGAGAGAGATGAACACTGAAGCTTTCTTT
cdr3_aa: CASSFPEREMNTEAFF
d_call: -
cdr3_length: 16
j_call: TRBJ1-1
v_call: TRBV7-9
clone_size: few

cdr3_nt: TGTGCCAGCAGCTCACCCTTAGCGGGGGACTACAATGAGCAGTTCTTC
cdr3_aa: CASSSPLAGDYNEQFF
d_call: TRBD2
cdr3_length: 16
j_call: TRBJ2-1
v_call: TRBV14
clone_size: few

cdr3_nt: TGTGCCAGCAGCTTAGTGACAGGGACATTCAATGAGCAGTTCTTC
cdr3_aa: CASSLVTGTFNEQFF
d_call: TRBD1
cdr3_length: 15
j_call: TRBJ2-1
v_call: TRBV7-8
clone_size: many

cdr3_nt: TGTGCCAGCAGTTTTCCGGGGGCTGATTCACCCCTCCACTTT
cdr3_aa: CASSFPGADSPLHF
d_call: -
cdr3_length: 14
j_call: TRBJ1-6
v_call: TRBV27
clone_size: -

cdr3_nt: TGTGCCAGCAGCACCGGGACAGGGGCGCGCTATGGCTACACCTTC
cdr3_aa: CASSTGTGARYGYTF
d_call: TRBD1
cdr3_length: 15
j_call: TRBJ1-2
v_call: TRBV7-2
clone_size: many

cdr3_nt: TGTGCCAGCAGTGAGGAGGGGTCTGGCTATGGCTACACCTTC
cdr3_aa: CASSEEGSGYGYTF
d_call: -
cdr3_length: 14
j_call: TRBJ1-2
v_call: TRBV2
clone_size: many

cdr3_nt: TGCAGTGCGGACCAGGGAAGTCCAGGATACTATGGCTACGCCTTC
cdr3_aa: CSADQGSPGYYGYAF
d_call: -
cdr3_length: 15
j_call: TRBJ1-2
v_call: TRBV20-1
clone_size: once

cdr3_nt: TGTGCCAGTAACTCCCCCCCCGGGACCCAGTACTTC
cdr3_aa: CASNSPPGTQYF
d_call: -
cdr3_length: 12
j_call: TRBJ2-5
v_call: TRBV19
clone_size: -

cdr3_nt: TGTGCCAGCAGCCAAAGGGGCGGGGCCTCCTACAATGAGCAGTTCTTC
cdr3_aa: CASSQRGGASYNEQFF
d_call: -
cdr3_length: 16
j_call: TRBJ2-1
v_call: TRBV11-2
clone_size: -

cdr3_nt: TGTGCCAGCAGCGTCCTACAGGGGGGTGTCGGGGAGCTGTTTTTT
cdr3_aa: CASSVLQGGVGELFF
d_call: TRBD1
cdr3_length: 15
j_call: TRBJ2-2
v_call: TRBV7-8
clone_size: many

cdr3_nt: TGTGCCAGCAGTTGGGGGGCCGGCAATCAGCCCCAGCATTTT
cdr3_aa: CASSWGAGNQPQHF
d_call: -
cdr3_length: 14
j_call: TRBJ1-5
v_call: TRBV6-1
clone_size: -

cdr3_nt: TGTGCCAGCAGTTTTTCTGTGAATCAGCCCCAGCATTTT
cdr3_aa: CASSFSVNQPQHF
d_call: -
cdr3_length: 13
j_call: TRBJ1-5
v_call: TRBV12-3/TRBV12-4
clone_size: few

cdr3_nt: TGTGCCAGCAGCCCGCAGCGGGGGGCTATGACCGGGGAGCTGTTTTTT
cdr3_aa: CASSPQRGAMTGELFF
d_call: TRBD2
cdr3_length: 16
j_call: TRBJ2-2
v_call: TRBV7-9
clone_size: -

cdr3_nt: TGTGCCAGCAGCCTCCTTGCGGGGGGGCGGGAGACCCAGTACTTC
cdr3_aa: CASSLLAGGRETQYF
d_call: TRBD2
cdr3_length: 15
j_call: TRBJ2-5
v_call: TRBV3-1
clone_size: many

cdr3_nt: TGTGCCAGCAGCGGCCGGACAGAATCCCACTATGGCTACACCTTC
cdr3_aa: CASSGRTESHYGYTF
d_call: -
cdr3_length: 15
j_call: TRBJ1-2
v_call: TRBV9
clone_size: once

cdr3_nt: TGTGCCAGCTTCAGGTTTAACACCGGGGAGCTGTTTTTT
cdr3_aa: CASFRFNTGELFF
d_call: -
cdr3_length: 13
j_call: TRBJ2-2
v_call: TRBV12-3/TRBV12-4
clone_size: -

cdr3_nt: TGTGCCAGCAGTCCTCGACTAGCGGGGGCAGAGACCCAGTACTTC
cdr3_aa: CASSPRLAGAETQYF
d_call: TRBD2
cdr3_length: 15
j_call: TRBJ2-5
v_call: TRBV27
clone_size: -

cdr3_nt: TGTGCCAGCAGCAAGGACAGAAATCAGCCCCAGCATTTT
cdr3_aa: CASSKDRNQPQHF
d_call: -
cdr3_length: 13
j_call: TRBJ1-5
v_call: TRBV3-1
clone_size: many

cdr3_nt: TGTGCCACCAGTGACGCGGATGGGGCCAACGTCCTGACTTTC
cdr3_aa: CATSDADGANVLTF
d_call: -
cdr3_length: 14
j_call: TRBJ2-6
v_call: TRBV24-1
clone_size: -

cdr3_nt: TGCGCCAGCAGCCAGACAGGGTATAGTTACGAGCAGTACTTC
cdr3_aa: CASSQTGYSYEQYF
d_call: TRBD1
cdr3_length: 14
j_call: TRBJ2-7
v_call: TRBV4-1
clone_size: few

cdr3_nt: TGTGCCAGCAGCCGGACGGATCAAGAGACCCAGTACTTC
cdr3_aa: CASSRTDQETQYF
d_call: -
cdr3_length: 13
j_call: TRBJ2-5
v_call: TRBV3-1
clone_size: many

cdr3_nt: TGTGCCAGCAGCTGGTCGGCGGGCAATACGTACAATGAGCAGTTCTTC
cdr3_aa: CASSWSAGNTYNEQFF
d_call: -
cdr3_length: 16
j_call: TRBJ2-1
v_call: TRBV11-2
clone_size: many

cdr3_nt: TGCGCCAGCAGCTTGGGACAGGGTGCACGGGAGCAGTTCTTC
cdr3_aa: CASSLGQGAREQFF
d_call: TRBD1
cdr3_length: 14
j_call: TRBJ2-1
v_call: TRBV5-1
clone_size: -

cdr3_nt: TGCGCCAGCAGCTTGGTAGGGGGCCTCACTTACAATGAGCAGTTCTTC
cdr3_aa: CASSLVGGLTYNEQFF
d_call: TRBD1
cdr3_length: 16
j_call: TRBJ2-1
v_call: TRBV5-1
clone_size: many

cdr3_nt: TGTGCCAGCACTCATCTCGGGGCATCCGAACTTAGTAACACCGGGGAGCTGTTTTTT
cdr3_aa: CASTHLGASELSNTGELFF
d_call: -
cdr3_length: 19
j_call: TRBJ2-2
v_call: TRBV6-2/TRBV6-3
clone_size: many

cdr3_nt: TGTGCCAGCAGCACCGGGACCCAATTGGATACGCAGTATTTT
cdr3_aa: CASSTGTQLDTQYF
d_call: -
cdr3_length: 14
j_call: TRBJ2-3
v_call: TRBV7-9
clone_size: -

cdr3_nt: TGTGCCAGTAGTACCTCAGTCGTAAGGCGGGTAGAGACCCAGTACTTC
cdr3_aa: CASSTSVVRRVETQYF
d_call: -
cdr3_length: 16
j_call: TRBJ2-5
v_call: TRBV19
clone_size: -

cdr3_nt: TGTGCCAGCAGCTGGGGACAGGGTCCCTCCTACGAGCAGTACTTC
cdr3_aa: CASSWGQGPSYEQYF
d_call: TRBD1
cdr3_length: 15
j_call: TRBJ2-7
v_call: TRBV5-4
clone_size: -